What follows describes a single T cell receptor (beta chain). With V trimmed by 5 bases and J by 9 bases, 8 bases remained unmatched. The CDR3 loop spans 14 amino acids. In germline, CDR1 is MNHEY, CDR2 SVGAGI. Seattle researchers signed up patients amid active infection and tracked them longitudinally. This sample is part of a study of blood T cell repertoires in COVID-19. Study background: Sites in the United States, Italy and Spain provided acute and convalescent COVID-19 samples. The cDNA or gDNA used as material had been derived from T cells, B-cell-depleted T cells, or PBMCs.

Source study methods: Quantification of nucleated cells was approximated via reference gene primer amplification. Produced via immunoSEQ multiplex PCR; TCRdb's table is partial and in-frame only. D and trimming come from the DNA, and the V and J calls and clone size come from that table. The data contain a few hundred thousand clones, roughly 84% of them singletons. V gene TRBV6-5 combines with J gene TRBJ2-1; TRBD1 matches at 9 bases. Source material: peripheral blood. The sequence was obtained from a human donor with COVID-19, enrolled during active disease. The donor label of this sample is uncertain. CDR3 sequence (DNA): TGTGCCAGCAGTCCTGGGACAGGGTGGGCTGAGCAGTTCTTC. This sequence encodes CASSPGTGWAEQFF.